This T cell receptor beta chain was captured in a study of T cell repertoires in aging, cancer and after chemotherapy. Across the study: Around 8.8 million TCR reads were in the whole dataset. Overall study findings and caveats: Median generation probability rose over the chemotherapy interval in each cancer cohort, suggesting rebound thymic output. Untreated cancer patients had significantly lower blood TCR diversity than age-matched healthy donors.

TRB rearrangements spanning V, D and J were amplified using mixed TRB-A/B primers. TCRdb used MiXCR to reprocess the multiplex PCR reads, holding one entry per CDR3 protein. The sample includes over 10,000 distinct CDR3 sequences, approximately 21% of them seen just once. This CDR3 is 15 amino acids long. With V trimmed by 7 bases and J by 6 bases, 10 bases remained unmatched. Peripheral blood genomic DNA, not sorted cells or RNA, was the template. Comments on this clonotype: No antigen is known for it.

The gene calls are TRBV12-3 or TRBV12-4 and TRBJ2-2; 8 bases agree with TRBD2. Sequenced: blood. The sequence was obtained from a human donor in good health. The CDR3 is CASITSGGHAGELFF. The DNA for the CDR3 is TGTGCCAGCATTACATCGGGGGGGCACGCCGGGGAGCTGTTTTTT.